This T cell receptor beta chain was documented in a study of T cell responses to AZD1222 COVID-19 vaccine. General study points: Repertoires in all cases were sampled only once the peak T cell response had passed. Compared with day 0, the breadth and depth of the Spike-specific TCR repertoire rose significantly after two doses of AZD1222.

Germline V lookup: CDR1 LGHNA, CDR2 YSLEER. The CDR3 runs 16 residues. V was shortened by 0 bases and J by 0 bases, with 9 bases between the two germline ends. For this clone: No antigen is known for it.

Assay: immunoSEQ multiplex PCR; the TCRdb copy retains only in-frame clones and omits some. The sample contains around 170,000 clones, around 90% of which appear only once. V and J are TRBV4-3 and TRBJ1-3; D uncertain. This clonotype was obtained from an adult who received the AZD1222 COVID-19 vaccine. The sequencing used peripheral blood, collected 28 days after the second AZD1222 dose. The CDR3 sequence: CASSQDKSNSGNTIYF. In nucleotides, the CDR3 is TGCGCCAGCAGCCAAGATAAAAGTAACTCTGGAAACACCATATATTTT.